This T cell receptor (beta chain) was sequenced for a study of T cells in Graves' hyperthyroidism and ophthalmopathy. Overall study results and limits: Ophthalmopathy was told apart from stable hyperthyroidism by a 13 V-J model. Also found in blood were most expanded thyroid clonotypes above 0.001. Ophthalmopathy was identified by the model a median roughly six months ahead of onset.

The study left out patients who had uncontrolled infection, other autoimmune disease, pregnancy or lactation. The V gene end was trimmed by 3 bases and the J gene end by 5 bases; junction bases not matched to a gene: 5. This CDR3 region has 13 residues. Germline CDR1 is DFQATT and CDR2 is SNEGSKA (reference sequence). This clonotype was seen ten or more times. What it binds is not known. Amplification yielded TCR beta CDR3 regions, with RNA transcripts as the source. The study used the HTBI primer set for a first-round RT-PCR of the TCR CDR3. MiXCR, run by TCRdb on the multiplex PCR reads, gives a single entry per CDR3 protein. The sample has hundreds of thousands of distinct CDR3 sequences, 40% to 55% seen once; the top ten hold about 7.7%.

The receptor comes from an adult man with Graves' disease, either hyperthyroidism or ophthalmopathy (not recorded which). Sequencing was done on a sample of peripheral blood or thyroid tissue (not recorded which). The rearrangement links TRBV20-1 to TRBJ2-5, with 8 positions matching TRBD2. CDR3 amino acids: CSASRLARETQYF. The CDR3 DNA reads TGCAGTGCTAGTCGACTAGCGAGGGAGACCCAGTACTTC.